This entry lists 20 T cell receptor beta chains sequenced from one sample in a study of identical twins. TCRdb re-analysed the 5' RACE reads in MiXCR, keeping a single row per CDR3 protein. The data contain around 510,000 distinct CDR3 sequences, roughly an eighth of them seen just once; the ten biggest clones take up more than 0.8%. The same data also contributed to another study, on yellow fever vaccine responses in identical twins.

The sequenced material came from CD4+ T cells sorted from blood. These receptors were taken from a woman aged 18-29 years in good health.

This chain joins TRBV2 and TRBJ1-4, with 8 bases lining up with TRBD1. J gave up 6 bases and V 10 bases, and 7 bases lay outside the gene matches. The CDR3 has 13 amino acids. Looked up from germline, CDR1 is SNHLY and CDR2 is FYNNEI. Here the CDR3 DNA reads TGTGCCACCTCAGGGGGCTGGGATGAAAAACTGTTTTTT. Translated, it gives CATSGGWDEKLFF.

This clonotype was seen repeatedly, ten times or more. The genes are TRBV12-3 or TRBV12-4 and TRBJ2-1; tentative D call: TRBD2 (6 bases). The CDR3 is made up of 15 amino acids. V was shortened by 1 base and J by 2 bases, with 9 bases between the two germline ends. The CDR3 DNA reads TGTGCCAGCAGTTTAGAGGAGGGAGCCTACAATGAGCAGTTCTTC. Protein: CASSLEEGAYNEQFF.

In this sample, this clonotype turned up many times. The CDR3 reads CASRPTSGSTYEQYF. The DNA for the CDR3 is TGTGCCAGCAGGCCCACTAGCGGGAGCACCTACGAGCAGTACTTC. The chain recombines TRBV6-1 with TRBJ2-7; 11 bases line up with TRBD2. The CDR3 is 15 residues long. V lost 6 bases and J lost 2; bases outside the gene matches: 6. From germline, CDR1 is MNHNS and CDR2 SASEGT.

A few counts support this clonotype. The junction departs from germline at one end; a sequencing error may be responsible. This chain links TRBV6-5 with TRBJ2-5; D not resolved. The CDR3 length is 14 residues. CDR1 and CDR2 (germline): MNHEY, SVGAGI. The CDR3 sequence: CASSHSGRKETQYF. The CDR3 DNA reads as TGTGCCAGCAGTCACTCCGGCAGGAAAGAGACCCAGTACTTC.

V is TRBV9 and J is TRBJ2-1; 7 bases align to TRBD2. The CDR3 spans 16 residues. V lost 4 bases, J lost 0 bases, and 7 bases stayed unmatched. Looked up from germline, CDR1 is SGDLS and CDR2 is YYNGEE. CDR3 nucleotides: TGTGCCAGCAGCCCGTGGGGGGGGAGCTCCTACAATGAGCAGTTCTTC. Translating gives CASSPWGGSSYNEQFF.

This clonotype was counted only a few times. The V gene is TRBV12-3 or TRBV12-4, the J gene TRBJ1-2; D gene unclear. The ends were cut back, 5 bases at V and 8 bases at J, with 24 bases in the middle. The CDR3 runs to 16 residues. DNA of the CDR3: TGTGCCAGCAGTCCCATGCCCCTTCAACAAGGCCGGGGCTACACCTTC. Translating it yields CASSPMPLQQGRGYTF.

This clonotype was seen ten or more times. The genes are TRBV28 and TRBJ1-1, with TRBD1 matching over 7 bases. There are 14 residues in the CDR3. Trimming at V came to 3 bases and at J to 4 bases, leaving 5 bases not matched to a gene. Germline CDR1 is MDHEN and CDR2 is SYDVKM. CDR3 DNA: TGTGCCAGCAGTTTCGACAGGGACGGCACTGAAGCTTTCTTT. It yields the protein CASSFDRDGTEAFF.

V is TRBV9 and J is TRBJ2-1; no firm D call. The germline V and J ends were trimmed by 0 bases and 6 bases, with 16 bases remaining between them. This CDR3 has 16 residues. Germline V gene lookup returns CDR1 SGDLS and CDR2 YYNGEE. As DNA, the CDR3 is TGTGCCAGCAGCGTAGTCAGTACTCCTAGGAGCAATGAGCAGTTCTTC. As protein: CASSVVSTPRSNEQFF.

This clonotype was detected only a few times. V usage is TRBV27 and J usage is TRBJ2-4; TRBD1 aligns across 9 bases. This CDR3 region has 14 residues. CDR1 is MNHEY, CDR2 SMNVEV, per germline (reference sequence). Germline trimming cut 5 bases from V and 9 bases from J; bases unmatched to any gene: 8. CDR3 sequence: CASSPRDRVTIQYF. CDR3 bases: TGTGCCAGCAGTCCCCGGGACAGGGTGACCATTCAGTACTTC.

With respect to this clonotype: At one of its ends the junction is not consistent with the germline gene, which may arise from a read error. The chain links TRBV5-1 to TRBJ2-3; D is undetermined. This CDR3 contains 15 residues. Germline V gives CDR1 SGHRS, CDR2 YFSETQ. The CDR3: CASSLRIVSTDAQYF. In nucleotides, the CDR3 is TGCGCCAGCAGCTTGAGGATAGTCAGCACAGATGCGCAGTATTTT.

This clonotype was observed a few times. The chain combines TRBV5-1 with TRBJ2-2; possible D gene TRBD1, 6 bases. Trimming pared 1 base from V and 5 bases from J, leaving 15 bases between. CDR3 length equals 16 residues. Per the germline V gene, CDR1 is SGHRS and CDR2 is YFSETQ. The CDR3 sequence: CASSLSGQGKTGELFF. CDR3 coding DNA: TGCGCCAGCAGCTTGTCGGGCCAGGGGAAAACCGGGGAGCTGTTTTTT.

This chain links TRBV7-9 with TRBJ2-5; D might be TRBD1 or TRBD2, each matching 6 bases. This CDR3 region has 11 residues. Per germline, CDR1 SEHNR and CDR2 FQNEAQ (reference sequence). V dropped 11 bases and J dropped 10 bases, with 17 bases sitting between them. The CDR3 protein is CASQGGWDQYF. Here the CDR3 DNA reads TGTGCCTCACAGGGAGGTTGGGACCAGTACTTC.

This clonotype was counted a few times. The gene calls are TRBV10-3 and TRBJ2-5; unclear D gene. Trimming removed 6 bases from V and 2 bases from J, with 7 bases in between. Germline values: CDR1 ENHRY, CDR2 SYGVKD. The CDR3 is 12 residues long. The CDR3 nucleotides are TGTGCCATCAGCCGACCACAAGAGACCCAGTACTTC. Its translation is CAISRPQETQYF.

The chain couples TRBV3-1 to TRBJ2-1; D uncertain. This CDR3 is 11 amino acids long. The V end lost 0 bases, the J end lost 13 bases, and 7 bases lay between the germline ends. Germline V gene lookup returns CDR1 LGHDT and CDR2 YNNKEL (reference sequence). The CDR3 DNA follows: TGTGCCAGCAGCCAAGAGGGGAAACAGTTCTTC. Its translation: CASSQEGKQFF.

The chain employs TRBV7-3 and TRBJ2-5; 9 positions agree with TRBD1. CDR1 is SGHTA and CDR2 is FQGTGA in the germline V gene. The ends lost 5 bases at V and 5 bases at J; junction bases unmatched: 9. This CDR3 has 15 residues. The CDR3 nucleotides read TGTGCCAGCAGCAGCACCGGGACAGGGTTGGAGACCCAGTACTTC. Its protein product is CASSSTGTGLETQYF.

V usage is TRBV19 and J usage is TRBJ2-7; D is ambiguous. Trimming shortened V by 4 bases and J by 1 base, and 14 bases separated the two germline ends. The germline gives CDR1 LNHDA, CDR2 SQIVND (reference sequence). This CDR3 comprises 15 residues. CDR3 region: CASSNSDGRSYEQYF. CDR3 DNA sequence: TGTGCCAGTAGTAATTCGGACGGTAGATCCTACGAGCAGTACTTC.

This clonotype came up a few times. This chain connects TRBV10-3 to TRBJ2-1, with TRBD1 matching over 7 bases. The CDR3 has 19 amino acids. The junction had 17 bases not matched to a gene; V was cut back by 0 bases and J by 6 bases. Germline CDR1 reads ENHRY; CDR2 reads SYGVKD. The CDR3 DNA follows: TGTGCCATCAGTGAGTCGGGTAGGCTACAGGGGCAATTGAGCAATGAGCAGTTCTTC. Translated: CAISESGRLQGQLSNEQFF.

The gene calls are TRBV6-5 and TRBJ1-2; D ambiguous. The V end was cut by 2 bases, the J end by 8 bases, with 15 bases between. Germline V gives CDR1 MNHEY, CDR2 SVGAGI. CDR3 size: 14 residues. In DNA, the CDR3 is TGTGCCAGCAGTTACGATCGCTACGTGGGAGGCTACACCTTC. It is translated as CASSYDRYVGGYTF.

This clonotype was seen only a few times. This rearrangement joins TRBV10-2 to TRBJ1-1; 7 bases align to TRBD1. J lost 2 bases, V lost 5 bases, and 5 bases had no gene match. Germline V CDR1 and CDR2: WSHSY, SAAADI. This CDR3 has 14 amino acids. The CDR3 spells CASSRQGRNTEAFF. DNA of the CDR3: TGCGCCAGCAGTCGACAGGGCCGAAACACTGAAGCTTTCTTT.

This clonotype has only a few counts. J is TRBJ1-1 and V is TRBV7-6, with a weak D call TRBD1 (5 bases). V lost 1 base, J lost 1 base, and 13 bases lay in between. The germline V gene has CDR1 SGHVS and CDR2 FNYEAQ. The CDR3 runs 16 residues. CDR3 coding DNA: TGTGCCAGCAGCTTAGAGACAGCCCTTCAGAACACTGAAGCTTTCTTT. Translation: CASSLETALQNTEAFF. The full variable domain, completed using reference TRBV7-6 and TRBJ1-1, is GAGVSQSPRYKVTKRGQDVALRCDPISGHVSLYWYRQALGQGPEFLTYFNYEAQQDKSGLPNDRFSAERPEGSISTLTIQRTEQRDSAMYRCASSLETALQNTEAFFGQGTRLTVV.